A selection of T cell receptor beta chains follows, all from one sample in a study of CD8 T cells in Susac syndrome. TCRdb independently ran MiXCR on the immunoSEQ multiplex PCR reads; one entry per CDR3 protein. The repertoire holds more than 200,000 distinct CDR3 sequences, with 85% to 95% as singletons. The sample taken for sequencing was CD4+ T cells from PBMCs. The receptors were sampled from a human donor with Susac syndrome. Both conserved end residues are part of each CDR3. A D gene is named only where the DNA matches it firmly. Where a row states a size, it is once, few, many or the class of an expanded clone; other rows omit it.

. | TRBJ2-2 | TRBD1 | TRBV7-2 | TGTGCCAGCAGCTTAGCCCCATCCGGACAGGGGGACACCGGGGAGCTGTTTTTT | CASSLAPSGQGDTGELFF
. | TRBJ2-5 | TRBD2 | TRBV27 | TGTGCCAGCAGTAAAAGACTGACCAGCGGGGAGTACCAAGAGACCCAGTACTTC | CASSKRLTSGEYQETQYF
. | TRBJ2-5 | TRBD1 | TRBV11-3 | TGTGCCAGCAGACACAGGGGGCTGGCGGAGACCCAGTACTTC | CASRHRGLAETQYF
. | TRBJ1-3 | . | TRBV11-2 | TGTGCCAGCAGTCACCCCCCAGGAAACACCATATATTTT | CASSHPPGNTIYF
. | TRBJ2-1 | . | TRBV28 | TGTGCCAGCAGGTCAGCAGCCGACCTATCCTACAATGAGCAGTTCTTC | CASRSAADLSYNEQFF
once | TRBJ1-5 | . | TRBV19 | TGTGCCAGTAGTATAAAACGGGGGAGCAATCAGCCCCAGCATTTT | CASSIKRGSNQPQHF
few | TRBJ2-3 | . | TRBV5-1 | TGCGCCAGCAGACGGGACACCGTTTCCACAGATACGCAGTATTTT | CASRRDTVSTDTQYF
. | TRBJ2-7 | . | TRBV20-1 | TGCAGTGCTAGAGATCGGCAGGGGTTGACCTACGAGCAGTACTTC | CSARDRQGLTYEQYF
. | TRBJ1-6 | . | TRBV20-1 | TGCAGTGCCTGGGACGGCATCCATTCACCCCTCCACTTT | CSAWDGIHSPLHF
. | TRBJ1-5 | . | TRBV6-2/TRBV6-3 | TGTGCCAGCAGTTATTTGGACGGCCTTGATCAGCCCCAGCATTTT | CASSYLDGLDQPQHF